This T cell receptor (beta chain) came from a study of blood T cell repertoires in COVID-19. The wider study: From the United States, Italy and Spain came samples of acute and convalescent COVID-19. T cells, B-cell-depleted T cells, or PBMCs supplied cDNA or gDNA.

Repertoires were generated with immunoSEQ multiplex PCR, while TCRdb's copy carries only in-frame clones and drops some. The sample has about 410,000 clones, roughly 90% seen once; the top ten hold about 1.4%. The CDR3 loop spans 15 amino acids. V lost 0 bases and J lost 5, with 10 bases in between. The germline V gene has CDR1 SGHTA and CDR2 FQGNSA. Seattle participants joined during active infection and were tracked over time. In its sample, this clone was seen once. Specimen: peripheral blood. This chain uses TRBV7-2 with TRBJ2-2; weak D call: TRBD2 (6 bases). The TCR sequence derives from a middle-aged woman with COVID-19, enrolled during active disease. The chain's CDR3 is CASSLAGGWTGELFF. The CDR3, as DNA: TGTGCCAGCAGCTTAGCGGGGGGATGGACCGGGGAGCTGTTTTTT.